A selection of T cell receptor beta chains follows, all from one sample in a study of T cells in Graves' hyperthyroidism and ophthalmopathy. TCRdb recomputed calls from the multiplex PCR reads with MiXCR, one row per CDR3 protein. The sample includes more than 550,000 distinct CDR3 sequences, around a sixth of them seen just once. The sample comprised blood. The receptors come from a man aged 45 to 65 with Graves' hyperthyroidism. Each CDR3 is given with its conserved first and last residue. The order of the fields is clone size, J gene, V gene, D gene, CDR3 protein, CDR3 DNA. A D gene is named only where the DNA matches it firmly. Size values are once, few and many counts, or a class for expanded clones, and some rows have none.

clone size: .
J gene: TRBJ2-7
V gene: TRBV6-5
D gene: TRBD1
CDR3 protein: CASSYLGQRYEQYF
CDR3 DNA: TGTGCCAGCAGTTACTTGGGACAGCGATACGAGCAGTACTTC

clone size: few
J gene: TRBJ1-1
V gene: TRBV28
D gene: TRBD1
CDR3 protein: CASSMGQAMDEAFF
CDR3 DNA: TGTGCCAGCAGCATGGGACAGGCGATGGATGAAGCTTTCTTT

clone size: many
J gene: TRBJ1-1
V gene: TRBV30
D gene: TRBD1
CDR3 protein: CAWETGGAIEAFF
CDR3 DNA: TGTGCCTGGGAGACAGGGGGGGCAATTGAAGCTTTCTTT

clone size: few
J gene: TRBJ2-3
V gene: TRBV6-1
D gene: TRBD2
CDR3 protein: CASSSLAGVVGQYF
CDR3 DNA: TGTGCCAGCAGTTCCCTAGCGGGAGTGGTCGGGCAGTATTTT

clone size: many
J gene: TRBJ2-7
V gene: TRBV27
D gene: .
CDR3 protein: CASSLEHNYEQYF
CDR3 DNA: TGTGCCAGCAGCCTGGAACATAACTACGAGCAGTACTTC

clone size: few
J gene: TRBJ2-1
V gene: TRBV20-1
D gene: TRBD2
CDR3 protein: CSARVLAGYSSSYNEQFF
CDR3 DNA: TGCAGTGCTAGAGTTCTAGCGGGATATTCGAGCTCCTACAATGAGCAGTTCTTC

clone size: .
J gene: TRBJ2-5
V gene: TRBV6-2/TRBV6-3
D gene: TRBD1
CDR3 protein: CASSYWEPGTANF
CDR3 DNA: TGTGCCAGCAGTTATTGGGAGCCCGGGACAGCCAACTTC

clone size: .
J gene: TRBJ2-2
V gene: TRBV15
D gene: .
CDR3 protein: CATSRVRGRDPTGELFF
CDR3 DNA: TGTGCCACCAGCAGAGTACGCGGGCGGGATCCGACCGGGGAGCTGTTTTTT

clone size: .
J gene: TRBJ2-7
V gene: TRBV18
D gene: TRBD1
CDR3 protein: CASSPPSRGLLHEQYF
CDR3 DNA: TGTGCCAGCTCACCACCGAGCAGGGGGCTACTCCACGAGCAGTACTTC

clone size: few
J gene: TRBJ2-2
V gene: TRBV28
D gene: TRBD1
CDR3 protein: CASSTEGQGAGGELFF
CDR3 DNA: TGTGCCAGCAGCACCGAAGGACAGGGGGCTGGCGGGGAGCTGTTTTTT

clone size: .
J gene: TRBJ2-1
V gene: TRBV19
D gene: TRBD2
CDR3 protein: CASSRRLAGRGNEQFF
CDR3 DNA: TGTGCCAGTAGTAGGCGACTAGCGGGACGCGGCAATGAGCAGTTCTTC

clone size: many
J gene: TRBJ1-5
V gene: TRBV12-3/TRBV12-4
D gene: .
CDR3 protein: CASSLATNQPQHF
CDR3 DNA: TGTGCCAGCAGTTTAGCGACCAATCAGCCCCAGCATTTT

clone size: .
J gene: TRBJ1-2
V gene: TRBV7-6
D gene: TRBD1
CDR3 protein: CASSLYPGTGFGYTF
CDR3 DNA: TGTGCCAGCAGCTTATACCCGGGGACAGGGTTTGGCTACACCTTC

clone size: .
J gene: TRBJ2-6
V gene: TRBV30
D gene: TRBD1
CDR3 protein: CAWRRGQGAPGANVLTF
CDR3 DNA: TGTGCCTGGAGGAGGGGACAGGGGGCGCCAGGGGCCAACGTCCTGACTTTC

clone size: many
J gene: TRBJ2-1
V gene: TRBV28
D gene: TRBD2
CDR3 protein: CASSLGTSGRVEQFF
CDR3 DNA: TGTGCCAGCAGTTTAGGGACTAGCGGGAGAGTTGAGCAGTTCTTC

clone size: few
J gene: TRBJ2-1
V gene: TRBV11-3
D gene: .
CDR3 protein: CASSKGRANNEQFF
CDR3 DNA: TGTGCCAGCTCAAAGGGAAGGGCAAACAATGAGCAGTTCTTC

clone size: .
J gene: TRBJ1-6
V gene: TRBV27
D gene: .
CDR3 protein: CASSFNLYNSPLHF
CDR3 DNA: TGTGCCAGCAGTTTTAACCTCTATAATTCACCCCTCCACTTT

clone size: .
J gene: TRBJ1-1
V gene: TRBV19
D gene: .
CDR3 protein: CASSPRRTGNTEAFF
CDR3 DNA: TGTGCCAGTAGTCCCCGGAGGACGGGGAACACTGAAGCTTTCTTT

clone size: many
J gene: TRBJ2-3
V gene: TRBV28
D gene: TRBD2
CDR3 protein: CASTPPGAAGGGTDTQYF
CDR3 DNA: TGTGCCAGCACACCGCCCGGCGCGGCGGGAGGGGGCACAGATACGCAGTATTTT

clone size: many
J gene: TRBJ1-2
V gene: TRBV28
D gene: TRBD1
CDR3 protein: CASSPPGQTTYGYTF
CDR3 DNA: TGTGCCAGCAGTCCGCCGGGACAGACCACCTATGGCTACACCTTC

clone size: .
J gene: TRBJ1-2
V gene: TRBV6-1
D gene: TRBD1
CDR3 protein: CASSSETGGYGYTF
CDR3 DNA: TGTGCCAGCAGTTCGGAGACAGGGGGCTATGGCTACACCTTC

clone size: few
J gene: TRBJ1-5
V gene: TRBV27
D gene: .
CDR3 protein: CASSLNPGNNQPQHF
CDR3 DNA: TGTGCCAGCAGTCTGAATCCGGGTAACAATCAGCCCCAGCATTTT

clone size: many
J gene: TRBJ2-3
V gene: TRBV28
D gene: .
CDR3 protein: CASSSPGSTDTQYF
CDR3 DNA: TGTGCCAGCAGTTCCCCGGGGAGCACAGATACGCAGTATTTT

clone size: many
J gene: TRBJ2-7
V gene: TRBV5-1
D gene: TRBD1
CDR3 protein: CASRYGQGGNYEQYF
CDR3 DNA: TGCGCCAGCAGATATGGACAGGGGGGAAATTACGAGCAGTACTTC

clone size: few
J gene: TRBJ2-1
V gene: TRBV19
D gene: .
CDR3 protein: CASSINYNPEQFF
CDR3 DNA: TGTGCCAGTAGTATCAACTACAACCCTGAGCAGTTCTTC

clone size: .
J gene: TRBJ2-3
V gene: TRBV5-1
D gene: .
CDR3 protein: CASTKTVSTDTQYF
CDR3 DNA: TGCGCCAGCACCAAGACAGTATCCACAGATACGCAGTATTTT

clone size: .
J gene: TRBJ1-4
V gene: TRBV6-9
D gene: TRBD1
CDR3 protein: CASSSQGGGEKLFF
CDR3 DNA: TGTGCCAGCAGTTCCCAGGGGGGTGGTGAAAAACTGTTTTTT

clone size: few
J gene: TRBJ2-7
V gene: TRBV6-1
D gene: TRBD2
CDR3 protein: CASEAGTSYGQYF
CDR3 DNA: TGTGCCAGCGAAGCGGGGACCTCCTACGGGCAGTACTTC

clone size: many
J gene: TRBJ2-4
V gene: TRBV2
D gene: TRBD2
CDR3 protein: CASKGLAVLAKNIQYF
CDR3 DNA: TGTGCCAGCAAGGGACTAGCGGTATTAGCCAAAAACATTCAGTACTTC

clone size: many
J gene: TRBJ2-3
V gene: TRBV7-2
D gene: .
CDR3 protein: CASRWGSLTDTQYF
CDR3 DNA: TGTGCCAGCAGATGGGGGTCTCTCACAGATACGCAGTATTTT

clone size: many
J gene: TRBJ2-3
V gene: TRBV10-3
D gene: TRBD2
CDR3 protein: CAISEGLAGGSDTQYF
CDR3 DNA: TGTGCCATCAGTGAGGGACTAGCGGGAGGTTCAGATACGCAGTATTTT

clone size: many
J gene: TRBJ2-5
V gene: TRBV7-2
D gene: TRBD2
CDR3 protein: CASSLAIAGGGKTQYF
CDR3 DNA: TGTGCCAGCAGCTTAGCGATAGCGGGAGGGGGAAAGACCCAGTACTTC

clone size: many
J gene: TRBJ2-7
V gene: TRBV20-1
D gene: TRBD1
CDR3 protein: CSAREDRGSYEQYF
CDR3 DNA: TGCAGTGCTAGGGAGGACAGGGGTTCCTACGAGCAGTACTTC

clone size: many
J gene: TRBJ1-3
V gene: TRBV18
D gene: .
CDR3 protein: CASSPPDTNSGNTIYF
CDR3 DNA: TGTGCCAGCTCACCACCCGACACCAACTCTGGAAACACCATATATTTT

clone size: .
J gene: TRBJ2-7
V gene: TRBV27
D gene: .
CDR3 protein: CAGSLSRGFPYEQYF
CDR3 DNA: TGTGCCGGCAGTTTATCGAGGGGGTTTCCCTACGAGCAGTACTTC

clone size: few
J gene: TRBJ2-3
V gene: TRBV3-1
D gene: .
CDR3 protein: CASSPQGGTHRTDTQYF
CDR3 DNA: TGTGCCAGCAGCCCGCAGGGGGGGACCCATCGCACAGATACGCAGTATTTT

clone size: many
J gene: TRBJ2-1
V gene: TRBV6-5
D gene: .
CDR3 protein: CASSYSLARDNEQFF
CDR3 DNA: TGTGCCAGCAGTTACTCCCTAGCGAGAGACAATGAGCAGTTCTTC

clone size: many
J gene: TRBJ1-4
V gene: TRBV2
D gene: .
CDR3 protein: CASSRRGSGEKLFF
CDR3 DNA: TGTGCCAGCAGTCGCAGGGGTTCAGGGGAAAAACTGTTTTTT

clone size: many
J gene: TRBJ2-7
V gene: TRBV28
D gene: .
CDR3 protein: CASSGRFHEQYF
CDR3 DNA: TGTGCCAGCAGCGGCAGGTTCCACGAGCAGTACTTC

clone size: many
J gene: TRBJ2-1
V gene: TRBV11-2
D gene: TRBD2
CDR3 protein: CASSLGSGSHNEQFF
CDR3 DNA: TGTGCCAGCAGCTTAGGTAGCGGGAGTCACAATGAGCAGTTCTTC

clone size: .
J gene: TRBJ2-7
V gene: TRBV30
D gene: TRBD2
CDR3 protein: CAWGSGRGSYEQYF
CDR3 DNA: TGTGCCTGGGGGAGCGGGAGAGGGTCCTACGAGCAGTACTTC

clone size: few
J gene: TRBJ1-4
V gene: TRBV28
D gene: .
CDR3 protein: CASRGVGTTNEKLFF
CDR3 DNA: TGTGCCAGCAGGGGGGTGGGGACAACTAATGAAAAACTGTTTTTT

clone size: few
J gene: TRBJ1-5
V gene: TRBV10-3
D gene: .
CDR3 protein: CAISAGPLSNQPQHF
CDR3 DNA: TGTGCCATCAGTGCCGGACCTCTCAGCAATCAGCCCCAGCATTTT

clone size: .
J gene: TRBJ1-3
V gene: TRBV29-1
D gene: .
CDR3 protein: CSVEHLGPPGTIYF
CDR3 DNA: TGCAGCGTTGAACACCTAGGACCGCCAGGGACCATATATTTT

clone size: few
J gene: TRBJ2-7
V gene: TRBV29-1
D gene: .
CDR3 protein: CSVEDVGAGPYEQYF
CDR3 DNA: TGCAGCGTTGAAGATGTAGGAGCTGGCCCCTACGAGCAGTACTTC

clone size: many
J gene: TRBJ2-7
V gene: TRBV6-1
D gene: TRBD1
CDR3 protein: CASSPPGQGIREQYF
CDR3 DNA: TGTGCCAGCAGTCCGCCGGGACAGGGGATTCGCGAGCAGTACTTC

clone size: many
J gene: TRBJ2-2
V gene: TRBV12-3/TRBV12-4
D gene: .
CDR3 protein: CASSPTQDRFINTGELFF
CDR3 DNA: TGTGCCAGCAGCCCCACTCAAGACAGATTCATAAACACCGGGGAGCTGTTTTTT

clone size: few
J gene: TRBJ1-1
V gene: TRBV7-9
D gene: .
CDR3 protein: CASSSIEAFF
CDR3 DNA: TGTGCCAGCAGCTCCATCGAAGCTTTCTTT

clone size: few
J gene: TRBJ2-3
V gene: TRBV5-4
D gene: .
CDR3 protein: CASSLAAGSTDTQYF
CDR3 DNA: TGTGCCAGCAGCTTGGCGGCGGGGAGCACAGATACGCAGTATTTT

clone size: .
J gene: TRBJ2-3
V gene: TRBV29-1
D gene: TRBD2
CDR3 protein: CSGRNGTTGTDTQYF
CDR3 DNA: TGCAGCGGACGAAACGGGACTACCGGCACAGATACGCAGTATTTT

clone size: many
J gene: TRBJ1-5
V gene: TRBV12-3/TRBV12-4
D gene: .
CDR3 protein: CASSLAGGSNQPQHF
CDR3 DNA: TGTGCCAGCAGTTTAGCAGGGGGATCGAATCAGCCCCAGCATTTT

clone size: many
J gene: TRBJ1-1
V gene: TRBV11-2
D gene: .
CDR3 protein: CASSSPRLVAFF
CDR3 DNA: TGTGCCAGCAGCTCCCCGCGGCTTGTGGCTTTCTTT

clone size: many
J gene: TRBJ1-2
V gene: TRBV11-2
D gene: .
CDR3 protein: CASSLESREDYGYTF
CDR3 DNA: TGTGCCAGCAGCTTAGAGAGCAGGGAGGACTATGGCTACACCTTC

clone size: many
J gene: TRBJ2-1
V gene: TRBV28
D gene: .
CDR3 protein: CASSITRNEQFF
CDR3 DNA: TGTGCCAGCAGTATAACTAGGAATGAGCAGTTCTTC

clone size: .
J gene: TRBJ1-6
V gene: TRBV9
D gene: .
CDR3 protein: CASGGREGVNSPLHF
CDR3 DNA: TGTGCCAGCGGGGGCCGAGAGGGTGTTAATTCACCCCTCCACTTT

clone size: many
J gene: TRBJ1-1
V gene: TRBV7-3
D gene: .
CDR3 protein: CASSLGDHTEAFF
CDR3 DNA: TGTGCCAGCAGCTTAGGGGACCACACTGAAGCTTTCTTT

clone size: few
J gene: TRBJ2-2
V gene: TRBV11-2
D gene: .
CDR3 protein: CASSSAGPANTGELFF
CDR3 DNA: TGTGCCAGCAGCTCCGCCGGGCCGGCGAACACCGGGGAGCTGTTTTTT